The 3 T cell receptor beta chains reported below all come from one sample, sequenced in a study of cytomegalovirus exposure and HLA in healthy donors. Amplification used 60 Vbeta primers and 13 Jbeta primers. Sequencing was performed with immunoSEQ multiplex PCR; in TCRdb, only in-frame clones are kept and a portion is missing. The top ten clones hold roughly 1.6% of a sample with approximately 170,000 clones, 79% of them seen once. Sequenced material: PBMCs. The receptor source for this set is a woman aged 18-29 years in good health and CMV-seronegative.

This clone was seen a handful of times. V gene TRBV27 combines with J gene TRBJ2-1; D is possibly TRBD2 (5 bases). There are 13 residues in the CDR3. Germline-derived CDR1 and CDR2 are MNHEY and SMNVEV (reference sequence). V lost 7 bases, J lost 7 bases, and 14 bases lay in between. The CDR3 nucleotides read TGTGCCAGCACCGGGGATTTGGAGAATGAGCAGTTCTTC. This translates into CASTGDLENEQFF.

The rearrangement uses TRBV5-1 and TRBJ2-7, with 9 bases aligning to TRBD1. V lost 3 bases and J lost 4; bases outside the gene matches: 11. Germline V lookup: CDR1 SGHRS, CDR2 YFSETQ. This CDR3 spans 16 amino acids. The DNA of the CDR3 is TGCGCCAGCAGCTGGGATGGGACAGGGAGCTGGTACGAGCAGTACTTC. This translates into CASSWDGTGSWYEQYF.

V and J are TRBV25-1 and TRBJ1-6; 7 bases align to TRBD1. Trimming at V came to 11 bases and at J to 10 bases, leaving 5 bases not matched to a gene. The CDR3 loop spans 11 amino acids. Germline V lookup: CDR1 MGHDK, CDR2 SYGVNS. CDR3 DNA: TGTGCCTCGTCAGGGGGATCACCCCTCCACTTT. It yields the protein CASSGGSPLHF.